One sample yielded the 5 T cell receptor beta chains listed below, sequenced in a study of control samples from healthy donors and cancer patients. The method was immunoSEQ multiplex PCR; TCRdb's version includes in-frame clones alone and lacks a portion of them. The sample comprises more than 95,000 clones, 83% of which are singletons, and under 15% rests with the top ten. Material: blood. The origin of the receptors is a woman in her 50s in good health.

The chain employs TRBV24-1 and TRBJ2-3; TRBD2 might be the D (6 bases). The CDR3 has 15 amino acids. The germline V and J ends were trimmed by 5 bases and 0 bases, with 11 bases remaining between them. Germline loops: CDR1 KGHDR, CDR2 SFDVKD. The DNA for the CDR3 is TGTGCCACCAGTGTCGGGACTGCTAGCACAGATACGCAGTATTTT. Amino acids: CATSVGTASTDTQYF.

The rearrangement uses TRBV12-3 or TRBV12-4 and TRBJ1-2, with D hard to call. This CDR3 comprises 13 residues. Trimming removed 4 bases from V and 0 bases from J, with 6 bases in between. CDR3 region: CASSSGSNYGYTF. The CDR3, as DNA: TGTGCCAGCAGTTCTGGATCTAACTATGGCTACACCTTC.

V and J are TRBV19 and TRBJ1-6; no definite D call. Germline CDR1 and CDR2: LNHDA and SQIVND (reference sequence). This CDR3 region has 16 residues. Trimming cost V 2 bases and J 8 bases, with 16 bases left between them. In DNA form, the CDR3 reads TGTGCCAGTAGTATAATGCGGACGGCATCCCATTCACCCCTCCACTTT. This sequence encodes CASSIMRTASHSPLHF.

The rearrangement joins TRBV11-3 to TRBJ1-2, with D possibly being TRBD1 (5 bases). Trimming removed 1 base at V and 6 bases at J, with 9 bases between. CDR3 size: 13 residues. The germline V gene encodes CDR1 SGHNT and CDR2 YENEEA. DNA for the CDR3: TGTGCCAGCAGCTTAGTTCGGGGGGATGGCTACACCTTC. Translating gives CASSLVRGDGYTF.

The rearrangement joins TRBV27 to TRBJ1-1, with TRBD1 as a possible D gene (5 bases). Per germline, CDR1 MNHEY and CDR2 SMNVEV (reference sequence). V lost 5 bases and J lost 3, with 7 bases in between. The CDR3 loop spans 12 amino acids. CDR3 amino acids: CASSEGDTEAFF. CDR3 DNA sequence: TGTGCCAGCAGTGAAGGGGACACTGAAGCTTTCTTT.